This T cell receptor beta chain was profiled in a study of T cell responses to AZD1222 COVID-19 vaccine. As for the study in general: Pooled in the analysis were second doses at about 4 or about 12 weeks. Study-level results: Spike as a whole was targeted by vaccine-associated CD4 TCRs, dominant at 160-218 and 743-854. None of the repertoires were sampled until the peak T cell response had passed. Clonal diversity may have been underestimated in mostly white British donors.

Libraries were prepared by immunoSEQ multiplex PCR; TCRdb keeps only in-frame clonotypes and omits some of them. The sample includes some 200,000 clones, 85% to 95% seen only once; the top ten take less than 11%. With respect to this clone: What it recognizes is unknown.

Germline V gene sequence: CDR1 GTSNPN, CDR2 SVGIG (reference sequence). V was clipped by 4 bases and J by 2 bases, with 2 bases between them. This CDR3 has 10 residues. The chain joins TRBV30 to TRBJ1-1; D unclear. Sequences were derived from peripheral blood, sampled on day 0 of AZD1222 vaccination. The clonotype was recovered from an adult in good health. CDR3 region: CAWTNTEAFF. CDR3 bases: TGTGCCTGGACCAACACTGAAGCTTTCTTT.